The rows below give T cell receptor beta chains drawn from one sample of a study of early T cells in non-severe SARS-CoV-2 infection. Via MiXCR, TCRdb re-called the 5' RACE reads, giving one row per CDR3 protein. The profile shows about 99,000 distinct CDR3 sequences, over 15% of them singletons. The sample consisted of whole blood. The receptors were sampled from an adult who was a healthcare worker with PCR-confirmed SARS-CoV-2 infection or an uninfected control (not recorded which). CDR3s include the opening cysteine and the closing phenylalanine or tryptophan. A D gene is named only where the DNA matches it firmly. Size is stated for part of the rows, as once, few or many counts, or as a class when the clone is expanded.

CDR3nt: TGTGCCAGCACCCCACGGACAGGGTATCTTAATGAGCAGTTCTTC; CDR3aa: CASTPRTGYLNEQFF; abundance: .; v_gene: TRBV6-5; d_gene: TRBD1; j_gene: TRBJ2-1
CDR3nt: TGTGCCAGCAGTCCGCAGACAGGGTGGGGATACGAGCAGTACTTC; CDR3aa: CASSPQTGWGYEQYF; abundance: .; v_gene: TRBV28; d_gene: TRBD1; j_gene: TRBJ2-7
CDR3nt: TGTGCCAGTAGTGGTCGGGCAGGAAGCACAGATACGCAGTATTTT; CDR3aa: CASSGRAGSTDTQYF; abundance: few; v_gene: TRBV19; d_gene: .; j_gene: TRBJ2-3
CDR3nt: TGCAGCGCCCGCTGGGTCCACCAGGAGACCCAGTACTTC; CDR3aa: CSARWVHQETQYF; abundance: .; v_gene: TRBV29-1; d_gene: .; j_gene: TRBJ2-5
CDR3nt: TGCAGCGTTATCGGGACAACGAACACCGGGGAGCTGTTTTTT; CDR3aa: CSVIGTTNTGELFF; abundance: .; v_gene: TRBV29-1; d_gene: .; j_gene: TRBJ2-2
CDR3nt: TGCAGTGCCCGCCAGGGGACATCTAGCACAGATACGCAGTATTTT; CDR3aa: CSARQGTSSTDTQYF; abundance: many; v_gene: TRBV20-1; d_gene: .; j_gene: TRBJ2-3
CDR3nt: TGTGCCAGCAGCGTAGTTGCGGATGAAAAACTGTTTTTT; CDR3aa: CASSVVADEKLFF; abundance: many; v_gene: TRBV9; d_gene: .; j_gene: TRBJ1-4
CDR3nt: TGTGCCAGCAGCCAAGGGACCTCTAACTATGGCTACACCTTC; CDR3aa: CASSQGTSNYGYTF; abundance: once; v_gene: TRBV4-2; d_gene: .; j_gene: TRBJ1-2
CDR3nt: TGTGCCAGCAGTCACCGGGACAGGGCGAATGGCTACACCTTC; CDR3aa: CASSHRDRANGYTF; abundance: .; v_gene: TRBV6-5; d_gene: TRBD1; j_gene: TRBJ1-2
CDR3nt: TGTGCCAGCAGTTTACAGGGTCGGCATTCACCCCTCCACTTT; CDR3aa: CASSLQGRHSPLHF; abundance: few; v_gene: TRBV12-3/TRBV12-4; d_gene: .; j_gene: TRBJ1-6
CDR3nt: TGTGCCAGCAGCCCCAAGGAGGGGGACCCGAACACTGAAGCTTTCTTT; CDR3aa: CASSPKEGDPNTEAFF; abundance: many; v_gene: TRBV7-8; d_gene: .; j_gene: TRBJ1-1
CDR3nt: TGTGCCAGCAGCCCCTCTCTAGCGGGAGCCTACAATGAGCAGTTCTTC; CDR3aa: CASSPSLAGAYNEQFF; abundance: few; v_gene: TRBV7-7; d_gene: TRBD2; j_gene: TRBJ2-1
CDR3nt: TGTGCCACCAGTGATTTCGGCAGTCCCGGAGAGCAGTACTTC; CDR3aa: CATSDFGSPGEQYF; abundance: few; v_gene: TRBV24-1; d_gene: .; j_gene: TRBJ2-7
CDR3nt: TGTGCCAGCAGCTTAGACCGGGGCGGCGATGGCTACACCTTC; CDR3aa: CASSLDRGGDGYTF; abundance: .; v_gene: TRBV11-2; d_gene: .; j_gene: TRBJ1-2
CDR3nt: TGTGCCTGGACAAGGGGGGTTGAAGGCGACGAGCAGTACTTC; CDR3aa: CAWTRGVEGDEQYF; abundance: .; v_gene: TRBV30; d_gene: .; j_gene: TRBJ2-7
CDR3nt: TGTGCCATCAGTGAGCGGACTGAAGCTTTCTTT; CDR3aa: CAISERTEAFF; abundance: .; v_gene: TRBV10-3; d_gene: .; j_gene: TRBJ1-1
CDR3nt: TGTGCCAGCAGTCAAGGACTAGACGTCTACGAGCAGTACTTC; CDR3aa: CASSQGLDVYEQYF; abundance: .; v_gene: TRBV6-2/TRBV6-3; d_gene: TRBD2; j_gene: TRBJ2-7
CDR3nt: TGTGCCAGCAGCCAGGGCGTGGAAGCTTTCTTT; CDR3aa: CASSQGVEAFF; abundance: few; v_gene: TRBV14; d_gene: .; j_gene: TRBJ1-1
CDR3nt: TGCAGCGTTGAAGTCGCTTCCTACGAGCAGTACTTC; CDR3aa: CSVEVASYEQYF; abundance: few; v_gene: TRBV29-1; d_gene: .; j_gene: TRBJ2-7
CDR3nt: TGCAGTGCTGGGGACAGGGGGACCTATGGCTACACCTTC; CDR3aa: CSAGDRGTYGYTF; abundance: many; v_gene: TRBV20-1; d_gene: TRBD1; j_gene: TRBJ1-2
CDR3nt: TGTGCCAGCAGCCCCAACCCGGGACTAGCGGCCCTTGGCGGTTACTACGAGCAGTACTTC; CDR3aa: CASSPNPGLAALGGYYEQYF; abundance: .; v_gene: TRBV3-1; d_gene: TRBD2; j_gene: TRBJ2-7
CDR3nt: TGCGCCAGCAGCGGCAGGGCTCAAGAGACCCAGTACTTC; CDR3aa: CASSGRAQETQYF; abundance: few; v_gene: TRBV5-1; d_gene: .; j_gene: TRBJ2-5
CDR3nt: TGTGCCAGCTCATTTGGAGAGACAGGGGACTTCTACGAGCAGTACTTC; CDR3aa: CASSFGETGDFYEQYF; abundance: .; v_gene: TRBV18; d_gene: TRBD1; j_gene: TRBJ2-7
CDR3nt: TGTGCCAGCTCACCACAGGGTTCGAACGAGCAGTACTTC; CDR3aa: CASSPQGSNEQYF; abundance: many; v_gene: TRBV18; d_gene: .; j_gene: TRBJ2-7
CDR3nt: TGTGCCAGCAGCCAAAAAGGTGCCGGTGGGTACGAGCAGTACTTC; CDR3aa: CASSQKGAGGYEQYF; abundance: many; v_gene: TRBV3-1; d_gene: .; j_gene: TRBJ2-7
CDR3nt: TGTGCCAGCAGCCAAGGGGGTTGGAATCAGCCCCAGCATTTT; CDR3aa: CASSQGGWNQPQHF; abundance: many; v_gene: TRBV12-3/TRBV12-4; d_gene: .; j_gene: TRBJ1-5
CDR3nt: TGTGCCAGCAGTTACCGTCCCGACACAGATACGCAGTATTTT; CDR3aa: CASSYRPDTDTQYF; abundance: .; v_gene: TRBV6-2/TRBV6-3; d_gene: .; j_gene: TRBJ2-3
CDR3nt: TGTGCCAGCAGCTTACACCCCGCAGGGGTTGAAGCTTTCTTT; CDR3aa: CASSLHPAGVEAFF; abundance: few; v_gene: TRBV11-2; d_gene: .; j_gene: TRBJ1-1
CDR3nt: TGTGCCAGCAGTTTTGACAGGGAGGGCAATCAGCCCCAGCATTTT; CDR3aa: CASSFDREGNQPQHF; abundance: .; v_gene: TRBV27; d_gene: TRBD1; j_gene: TRBJ1-5
CDR3nt: TGTGCCACCAGTCTAACTAGCGGGATTTACAATGAGCAGTTCTTC; CDR3aa: CATSLTSGIYNEQFF; abundance: few; v_gene: TRBV24-1; d_gene: TRBD2; j_gene: TRBJ2-1
CDR3nt: TGTGCCAGCAGCTTCGTCTTTGGCGGGAGTGGGACAGATACGCAGTATTTT; CDR3aa: CASSFVFGGSGTDTQYF; abundance: .; v_gene: TRBV11-2; d_gene: TRBD2; j_gene: TRBJ2-3
CDR3nt: TGTGCCAGCAGTTTGAACAGGGCGGGAGACTATGGCTACACCTTC; CDR3aa: CASSLNRAGDYGYTF; abundance: few; v_gene: TRBV6-5; d_gene: .; j_gene: TRBJ1-2
CDR3nt: TGCAGCGTGGGGACAGCTACGTCGGGCACTGAAGCTTTCTTT; CDR3aa: CSVGTATSGTEAFF; abundance: .; v_gene: TRBV29-1; d_gene: TRBD1; j_gene: TRBJ1-1
CDR3nt: TGCAGCGTTGATTGGAACCAGGGGACCCAGTACTTC; CDR3aa: CSVDWNQGTQYF; abundance: few; v_gene: TRBV29-1; d_gene: .; j_gene: TRBJ2-5
CDR3nt: TGTGCCAGCAGTTACGTACTAGCGGGAGCCTTCTACGAGCAGTACTTC; CDR3aa: CASSYVLAGAFYEQYF; abundance: .; v_gene: TRBV6-5; d_gene: TRBD2; j_gene: TRBJ2-7
CDR3nt: TGTGCCAGCAGCTCAGGGTCTATAGGAGCTTTCTTT; CDR3aa: CASSSGSIGAFF; abundance: .; v_gene: TRBV5-6; d_gene: .; j_gene: TRBJ1-1
CDR3nt: TGTGCCAGCTCCCGGGAGCAGAACACTGAAGCTTTCTTT; CDR3aa: CASSREQNTEAFF; abundance: once; v_gene: TRBV6-5; d_gene: .; j_gene: TRBJ1-1
CDR3nt: TGTGCCAGCAGCTTAGTTCTGGGATCCTCCTACGAGCAGTACTTC; CDR3aa: CASSLVLGSSYEQYF; abundance: .; v_gene: TRBV7-2; d_gene: .; j_gene: TRBJ2-7
CDR3nt: TGTGCCATCAGTAGAAGACAGGGCGTCCTCTACGAGCAGTACTTC; CDR3aa: CAISRRQGVLYEQYF; abundance: .; v_gene: TRBV10-3; d_gene: TRBD1; j_gene: TRBJ2-7
CDR3nt: TGTGCCAGCACTTCCCCCCCGGGCAGGGTGAACACCGGGGAGCTGTTTTTT; CDR3aa: CASTSPPGRVNTGELFF; abundance: .; v_gene: TRBV12-3/TRBV12-4; d_gene: .; j_gene: TRBJ2-2
CDR3nt: TGTGCCAGCAGCCTCGTCAAGGCCAACACTGAAGCTTTCTTT; CDR3aa: CASSLVKANTEAFF; abundance: .; v_gene: TRBV6-5; d_gene: .; j_gene: TRBJ1-1
CDR3nt: TGTGCCAGCAGCACGCAATGGACGGGGGGTGAAAAACTGTTTTTT; CDR3aa: CASSTQWTGGEKLFF; abundance: many; v_gene: TRBV7-2; d_gene: .; j_gene: TRBJ1-4
CDR3nt: TGCAGTGCTCTCGGACTAGCGGGAGTCACAGATACGCAGTATTTT; CDR3aa: CSALGLAGVTDTQYF; abundance: few; v_gene: TRBV20-1; d_gene: TRBD2; j_gene: TRBJ2-3
CDR3nt: TGTGCCAGCAGTCCGACTAGCGGAGGAGCCTACGAGCAGTACTTC; CDR3aa: CASSPTSGGAYEQYF; abundance: many; v_gene: TRBV28; d_gene: TRBD2; j_gene: TRBJ2-7
CDR3nt: TGTGCCATCAGTGCAGAAAGACTAGCGGGGCAAGAGACCCAGTACTTC; CDR3aa: CAISAERLAGQETQYF; abundance: .; v_gene: TRBV10-3; d_gene: TRBD2; j_gene: TRBJ2-5
CDR3nt: TGTGCCAGCAGGCCTACTAGCGGGGGATACAATGAGCAGTTCTTC; CDR3aa: CASRPTSGGYNEQFF; abundance: many; v_gene: TRBV7-2; d_gene: TRBD2; j_gene: TRBJ2-1
CDR3nt: TGTGCCAGCAGGCGGGACAGACGGTTCGATGAGCAGTTCTTC; CDR3aa: CASRRDRRFDEQFF; abundance: .; v_gene: TRBV12-3/TRBV12-4; d_gene: .; j_gene: TRBJ2-1
CDR3nt: TGTGCCATCCGAACAGACGGAAACACTGAAGCTTTCTTT; CDR3aa: CAIRTDGNTEAFF; abundance: few; v_gene: TRBV10-3; d_gene: .; j_gene: TRBJ1-1
CDR3nt: TGTGCCAGCAGTTTTGACACCTACACAGATACGCAGTATTTT; CDR3aa: CASSFDTYTDTQYF; abundance: .; v_gene: TRBV28; d_gene: .; j_gene: TRBJ2-3
CDR3nt: TGTGCCAGCAGTTTAGAAGGGAAGACCCAGTACTTC; CDR3aa: CASSLEGKTQYF; abundance: few; v_gene: TRBV12-3/TRBV12-4; d_gene: .; j_gene: TRBJ2-5
CDR3nt: TGTGCCAGCAGTTCAGGGGGACAGTTTAGTACCGGGGAGCTGTTTTTT; CDR3aa: CASSSGGQFSTGELFF; abundance: .; v_gene: TRBV12-3/TRBV12-4; d_gene: TRBD1; j_gene: TRBJ2-2
CDR3nt: TGTGCCAGCAGCTCAGGCGGAGGCTCCTACGAGCAGTACTTC; CDR3aa: CASSSGGGSYEQYF; abundance: .; v_gene: TRBV11-2; d_gene: .; j_gene: TRBJ2-7
CDR3nt: TGCAGTGCTAGAGATACTGAGCGGGAGCAGGTAGGGCAGTACTTC; CDR3aa: CSARDTEREQVGQYF; abundance: .; v_gene: TRBV20-1; d_gene: TRBD2; j_gene: TRBJ2-7
CDR3nt: TGTGCCAGCAGTTCCGGGACAGAAAACTACGAGCAGTACTTC; CDR3aa: CASSSGTENYEQYF; abundance: .; v_gene: TRBV6-6; d_gene: TRBD1; j_gene: TRBJ2-7
CDR3nt: TGTGCCAGCAGCGTAAGTTACCTGAACACTGAAGCTTTCTTT; CDR3aa: CASSVSYLNTEAFF; abundance: few; v_gene: TRBV9; d_gene: .; j_gene: TRBJ1-1
CDR3nt: TGCAGCGCTATATCAGGGACCAGCTCCTACAATGAGCAGTTCTTC; CDR3aa: CSAISGTSSYNEQFF; abundance: .; v_gene: TRBV29-1; d_gene: .; j_gene: TRBJ2-1
CDR3nt: TGTGCCAGCAGAACGACAGATTACAATGAGCAGTTCTTC; CDR3aa: CASRTTDYNEQFF; abundance: .; v_gene: TRBV12-3/TRBV12-4; d_gene: .; j_gene: TRBJ2-1
CDR3nt: TGTGCCAGCAGCCCCTGGGGCACTGAAGCTTTCTTT; CDR3aa: CASSPWGTEAFF; abundance: few; v_gene: TRBV6-1; d_gene: .; j_gene: TRBJ1-1
CDR3nt: TGTGCCAGCAGCTTAGAAGTGGGACCTACCTACGAGCAGTACTTC; CDR3aa: CASSLEVGPTYEQYF; abundance: few; v_gene: TRBV7-2; d_gene: .; j_gene: TRBJ2-7